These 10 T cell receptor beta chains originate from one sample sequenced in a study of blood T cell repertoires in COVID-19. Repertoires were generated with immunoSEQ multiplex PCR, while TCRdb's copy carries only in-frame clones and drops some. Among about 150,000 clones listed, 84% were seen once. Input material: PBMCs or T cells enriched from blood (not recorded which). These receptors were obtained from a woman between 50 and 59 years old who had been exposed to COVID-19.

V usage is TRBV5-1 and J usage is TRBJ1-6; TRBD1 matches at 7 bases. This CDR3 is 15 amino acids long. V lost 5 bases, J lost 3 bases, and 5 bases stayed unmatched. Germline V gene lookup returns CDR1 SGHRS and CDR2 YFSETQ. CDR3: CASRTTGFYNSPLHF. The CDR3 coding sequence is TGCGCCAGCAGAACGACAGGGTTCTATAATTCACCCCTCCACTTT. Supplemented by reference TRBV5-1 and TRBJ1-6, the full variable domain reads KAGVTQTPRYLIKTRGQQVTLSCSPISGHRSVSWYQQTPGQGLQFLFEYFSETQRNKGNFPGRFSGRQFSNSRSEMNVSTLELGDSALYLCASRTTGFYNSPLHFGNGTRLTVT.

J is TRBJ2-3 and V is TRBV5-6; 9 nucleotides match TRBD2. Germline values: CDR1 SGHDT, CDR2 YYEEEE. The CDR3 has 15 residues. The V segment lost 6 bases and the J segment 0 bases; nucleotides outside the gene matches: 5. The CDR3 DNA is TGTGCCAGCATCCGACTAGCGGAAAGCACAGATACGCAGTATTTT. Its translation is CASIRLAESTDTQYF.

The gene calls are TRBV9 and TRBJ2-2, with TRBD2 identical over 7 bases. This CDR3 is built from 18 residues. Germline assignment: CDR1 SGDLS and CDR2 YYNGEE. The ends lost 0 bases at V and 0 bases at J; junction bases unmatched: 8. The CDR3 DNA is TGTGCCAGCAGCGTAGCCGCTAGCGGCCGTACGAACACCGGGGAGCTGTTTTTT. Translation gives CASSVAASGRTNTGELFF.

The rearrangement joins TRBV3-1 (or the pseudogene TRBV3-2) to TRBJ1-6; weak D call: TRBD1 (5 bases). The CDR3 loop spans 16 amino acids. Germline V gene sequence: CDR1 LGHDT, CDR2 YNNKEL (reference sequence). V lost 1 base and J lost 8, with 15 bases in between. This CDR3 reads CASSQVQGPLHSPLHF. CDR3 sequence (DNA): TGTGCCAGCAGCCAAGTCCAGGGTCCCCTCCATTCACCCCTCCACTTT.

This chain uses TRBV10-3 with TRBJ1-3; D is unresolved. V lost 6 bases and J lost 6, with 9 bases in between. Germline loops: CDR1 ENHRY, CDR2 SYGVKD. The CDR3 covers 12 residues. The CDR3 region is CAIRVEENTIYF. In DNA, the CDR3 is TGTGCCATCAGGGTTGAGGAAAACACCATATATTTT.

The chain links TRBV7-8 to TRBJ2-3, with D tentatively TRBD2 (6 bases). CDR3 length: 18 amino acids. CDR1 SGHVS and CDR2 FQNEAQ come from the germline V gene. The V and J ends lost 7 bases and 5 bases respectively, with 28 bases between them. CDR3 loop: CASKISASTAGTIDTQYF. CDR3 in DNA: TGTGCCAGCAAAATCTCGGCGTCTACTGCGGGAACCATAGATACGCAGTATTTT.

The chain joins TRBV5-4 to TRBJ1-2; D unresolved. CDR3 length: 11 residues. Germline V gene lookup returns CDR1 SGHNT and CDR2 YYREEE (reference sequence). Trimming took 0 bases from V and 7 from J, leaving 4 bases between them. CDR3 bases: TGTGCCAGCAGCTTGGATAGTGGCTACACCTTC. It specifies CASSLDSGYTF. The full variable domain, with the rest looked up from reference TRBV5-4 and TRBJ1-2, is ETGVTQSPTHLIKTRGQQVTLRCSSQSGHNTVSWYQQALGQGPQFIFQYYREEENGRGNFPPRFSGLQFPNYSSELNVNALELDDSALYLCASSLDSGYTFGSGTRLTVV.

Written as DNA, the CDR3 is TGTGCCAGCACCCCGGGGGGACTAGCGGTGTACGAGCAGTACTTC. Translated, it gives CASTPGGLAVYEQYF. The chain combines TRBV6-2 or TRBV6-3 with TRBJ2-7; 11 bases map to TRBD2. Germline-derived CDR1 and CDR2 are MNHEY and SVGEGT. The CDR3 is 15 residues long. J gave up 4 bases and V 7 bases, and 9 bases lay outside the gene matches.

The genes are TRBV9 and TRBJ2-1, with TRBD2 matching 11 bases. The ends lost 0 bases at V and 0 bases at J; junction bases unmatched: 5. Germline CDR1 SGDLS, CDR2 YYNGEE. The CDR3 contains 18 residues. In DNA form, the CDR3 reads TGTGCCAGCAGCGTAGGGCTAGCGGGAGGACTCTCCTACAATGAGCAGTTCTTC. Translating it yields CASSVGLAGGLSYNEQFF.

This CDR3 reads CASSTGRGQGVGEQYF. In DNA form, the CDR3 reads TGTGCCAGTAGCACGGGCCGGGGGCAGGGGGTAGGCGAGCAGTACTTC. The chain is built from TRBV19 and TRBJ2-7; tentative D call: TRBD1 (7 bases). Trimming took 6 bases from V and 6 from J, leaving 24 bases between them. CDR3 length equals 16 residues. Germline values: CDR1 LNHDA, CDR2 SQIVND (reference sequence).